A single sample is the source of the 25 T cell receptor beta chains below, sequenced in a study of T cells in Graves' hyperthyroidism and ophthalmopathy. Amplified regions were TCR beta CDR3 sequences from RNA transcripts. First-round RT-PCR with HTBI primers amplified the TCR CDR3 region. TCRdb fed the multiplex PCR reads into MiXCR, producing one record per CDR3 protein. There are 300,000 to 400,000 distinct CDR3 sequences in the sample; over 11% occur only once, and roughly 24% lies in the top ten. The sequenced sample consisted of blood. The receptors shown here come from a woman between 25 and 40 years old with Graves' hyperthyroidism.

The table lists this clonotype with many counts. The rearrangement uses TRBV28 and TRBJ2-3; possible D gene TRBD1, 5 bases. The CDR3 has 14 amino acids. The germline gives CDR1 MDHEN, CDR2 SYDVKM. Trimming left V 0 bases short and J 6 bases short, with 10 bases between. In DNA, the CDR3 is TGTGCCAGCAGTTTATGGAGACAGTCGGATACGCAGTATTTT. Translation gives CASSLWRQSDTQYF.

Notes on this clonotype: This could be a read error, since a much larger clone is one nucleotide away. This CDR3 is CASGGNRGRLGNEQFF. DNA for the CDR3: TGCGCCAGCGGGGGTAACAGGGGGCGCTTAGGGAATGAGCAGTTCTTC. This chain uses TRBV5-1 with TRBJ2-1, with TRBD1 matching 9 bases. Germline values: CDR1 SGHRS, CDR2 YFSETQ. CDR3 length: 16 amino acids. Unmatched junction bases numbered 15, after V lost 7 bases and J lost 7 bases.

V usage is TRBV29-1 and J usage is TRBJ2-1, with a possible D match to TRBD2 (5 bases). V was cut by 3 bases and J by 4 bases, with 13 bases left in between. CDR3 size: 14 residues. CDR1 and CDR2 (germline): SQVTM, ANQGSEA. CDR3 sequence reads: CSVEPQDSYNEQFF. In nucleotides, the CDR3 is TGCAGCGTTGAGCCTCAGGACTCTTACAATGAGCAGTTCTTC.

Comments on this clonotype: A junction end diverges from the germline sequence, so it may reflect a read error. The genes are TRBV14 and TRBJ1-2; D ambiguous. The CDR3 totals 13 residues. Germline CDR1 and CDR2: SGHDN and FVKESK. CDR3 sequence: CANSKEVDYGYTF. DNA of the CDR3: TGTGCCAACAGCAAGGAAGTGGACTATGGCTACACCTTC.

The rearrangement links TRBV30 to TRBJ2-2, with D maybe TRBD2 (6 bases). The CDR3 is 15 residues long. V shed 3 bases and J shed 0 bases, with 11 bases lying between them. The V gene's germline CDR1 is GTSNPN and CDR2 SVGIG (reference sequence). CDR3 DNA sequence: TGTGCCTGGAGCCGGGACTCCGCGAACACCGGGGAGCTGTTTTTT. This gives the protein CAWSRDSANTGELFF.

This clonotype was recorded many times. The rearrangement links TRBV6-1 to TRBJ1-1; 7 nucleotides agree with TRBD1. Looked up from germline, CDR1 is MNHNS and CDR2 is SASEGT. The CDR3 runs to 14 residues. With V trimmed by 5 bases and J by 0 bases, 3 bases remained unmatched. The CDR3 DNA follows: TGTGCCAGCAGTACAGGGGTGATGAACACTGAAGCTTTCTTT. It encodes CASSTGVMNTEAFF.

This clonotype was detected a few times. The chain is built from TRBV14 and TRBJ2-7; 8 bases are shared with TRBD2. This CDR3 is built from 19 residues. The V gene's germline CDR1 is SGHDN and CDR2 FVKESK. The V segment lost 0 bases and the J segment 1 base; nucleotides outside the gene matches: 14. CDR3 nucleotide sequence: TGTGCCAGCAGCCAAGAAGGGTGGGGAGCGGGAGCGCGTTCCTACGAGCAGTACTTC. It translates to CASSQEGWGAGARSYEQYF.

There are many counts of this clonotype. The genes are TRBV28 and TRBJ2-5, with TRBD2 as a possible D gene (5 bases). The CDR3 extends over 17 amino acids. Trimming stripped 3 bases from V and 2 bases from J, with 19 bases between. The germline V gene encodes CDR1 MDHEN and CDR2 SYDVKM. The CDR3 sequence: CASSFSGTRSVQETQYF. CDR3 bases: TGTGCCAGCAGTTTCTCGGGAACTAGGAGTGTACAAGAGACCCAGTACTTC.

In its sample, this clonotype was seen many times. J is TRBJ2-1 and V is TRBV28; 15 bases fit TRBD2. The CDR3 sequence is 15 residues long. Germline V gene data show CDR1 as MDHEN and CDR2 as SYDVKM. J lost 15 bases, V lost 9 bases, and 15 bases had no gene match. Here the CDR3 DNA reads TGTGCCAGTGGCTCCTTCGGGACTAGCGGGAGGAATGGGTTCTTC. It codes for CASGSFGTSGRNGFF.

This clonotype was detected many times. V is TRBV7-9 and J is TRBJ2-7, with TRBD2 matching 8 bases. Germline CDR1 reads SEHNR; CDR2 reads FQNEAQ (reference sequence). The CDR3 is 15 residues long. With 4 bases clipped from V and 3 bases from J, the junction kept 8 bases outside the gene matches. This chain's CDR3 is CASSSPSGSYYEQYF. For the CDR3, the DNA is TGTGCCAGCAGCTCCCCCAGCGGGAGTTACTACGAGCAGTACTTC.

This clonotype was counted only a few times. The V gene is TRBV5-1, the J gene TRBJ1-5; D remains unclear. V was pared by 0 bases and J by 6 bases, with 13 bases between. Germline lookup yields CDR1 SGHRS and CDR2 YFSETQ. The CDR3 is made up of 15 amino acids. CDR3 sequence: CASSLDYGAGQPQHF. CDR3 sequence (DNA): TGCGCCAGCAGCTTGGACTACGGAGCGGGTCAGCCCCAGCATTTT.

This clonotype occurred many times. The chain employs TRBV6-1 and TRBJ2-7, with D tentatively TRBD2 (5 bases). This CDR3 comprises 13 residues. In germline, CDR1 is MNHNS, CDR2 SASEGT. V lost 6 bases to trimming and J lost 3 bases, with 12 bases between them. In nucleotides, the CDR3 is TGTGCCAGCAGCCCCATGGCGGGCTACGAGCAGTACTTC. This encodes CASSPMAGYEQYF.

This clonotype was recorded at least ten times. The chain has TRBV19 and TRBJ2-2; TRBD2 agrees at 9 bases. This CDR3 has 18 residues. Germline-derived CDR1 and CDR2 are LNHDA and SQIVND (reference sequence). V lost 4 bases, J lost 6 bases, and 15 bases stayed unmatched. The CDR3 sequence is CASSTTFRGGRAPGELFF. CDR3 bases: TGTGCCAGTAGTACCACTTTTCGGGGCGGGAGGGCCCCCGGGGAGCTGTTTTTT.

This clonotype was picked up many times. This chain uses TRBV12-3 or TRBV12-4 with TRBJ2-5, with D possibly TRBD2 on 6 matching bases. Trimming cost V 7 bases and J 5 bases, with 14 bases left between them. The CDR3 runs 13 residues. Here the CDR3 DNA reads TGTGCCAGCACCCTCCAGAGCGGGGAGACCCAGTACTTC. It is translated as CASTLQSGETQYF.

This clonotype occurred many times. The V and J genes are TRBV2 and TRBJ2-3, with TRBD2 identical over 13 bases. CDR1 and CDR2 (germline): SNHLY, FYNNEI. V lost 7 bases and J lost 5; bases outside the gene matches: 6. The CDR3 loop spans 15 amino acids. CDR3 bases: TGTGCCAGCACTCAGTGGACTAGCGGGAGAGATACGCAGTATTTT. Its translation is CASTQWTSGRDTQYF. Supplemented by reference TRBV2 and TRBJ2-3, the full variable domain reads EPEVTQTPSHQVTQMGQEVILRCVPISNHLYFYWYRQILGQKVEFLVSFYNNEISEKSEIFDDQFSVERPDGSNFTLKIRSTKLEDSAMYFCASTQWTSGRDTQYFGPGTRLTVL.

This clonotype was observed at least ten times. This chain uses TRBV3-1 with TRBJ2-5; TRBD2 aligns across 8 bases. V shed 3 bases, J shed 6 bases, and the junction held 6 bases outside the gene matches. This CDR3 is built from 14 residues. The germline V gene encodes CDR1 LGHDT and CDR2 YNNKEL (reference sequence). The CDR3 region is CASSQRGASKTQYF. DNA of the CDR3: TGTGCCAGCAGCCAGCGGGGGGCTTCGAAGACCCAGTACTTC.

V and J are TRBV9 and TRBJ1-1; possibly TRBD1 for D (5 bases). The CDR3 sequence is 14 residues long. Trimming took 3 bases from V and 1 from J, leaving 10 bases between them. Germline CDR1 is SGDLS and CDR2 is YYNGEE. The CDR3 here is CASSEGWKNTEAFF. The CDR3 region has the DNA TGTGCCAGCAGCGAGGGGTGGAAGAACACTGAAGCTTTCTTT.

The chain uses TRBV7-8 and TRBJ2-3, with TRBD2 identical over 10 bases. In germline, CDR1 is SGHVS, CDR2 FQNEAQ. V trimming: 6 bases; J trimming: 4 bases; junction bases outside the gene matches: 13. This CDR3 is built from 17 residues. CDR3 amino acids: CASRPRSGRARADTQYF. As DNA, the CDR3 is TGTGCCAGCAGACCGAGGAGCGGGAGGGCCAGAGCAGATACGCAGTATTTT.

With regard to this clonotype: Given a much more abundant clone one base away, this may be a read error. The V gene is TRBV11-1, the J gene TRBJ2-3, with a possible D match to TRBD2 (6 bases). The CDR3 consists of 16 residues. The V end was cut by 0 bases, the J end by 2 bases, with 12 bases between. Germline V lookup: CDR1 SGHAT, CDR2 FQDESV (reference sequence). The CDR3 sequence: CASSLASGPITDTQYF. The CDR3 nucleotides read TGTGCCAGCAGCTTAGCAAGCGGGCCGATCACAGATACGCAGTATTTT.

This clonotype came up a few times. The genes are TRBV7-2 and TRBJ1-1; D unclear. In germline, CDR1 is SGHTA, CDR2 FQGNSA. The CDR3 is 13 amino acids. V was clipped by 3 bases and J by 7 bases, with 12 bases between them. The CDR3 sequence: CASSFMVSFEAFF. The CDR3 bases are TGTGCCAGCAGCTTTATGGTCTCATTTGAAGCTTTCTTT.

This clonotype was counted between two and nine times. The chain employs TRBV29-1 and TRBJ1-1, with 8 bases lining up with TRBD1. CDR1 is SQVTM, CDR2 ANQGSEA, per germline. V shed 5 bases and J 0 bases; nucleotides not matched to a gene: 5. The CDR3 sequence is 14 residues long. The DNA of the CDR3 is TGCAGCGTTTTGGGACAGGACATGAACACTGAAGCTTTCTTT. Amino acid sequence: CSVLGQDMNTEAFF.

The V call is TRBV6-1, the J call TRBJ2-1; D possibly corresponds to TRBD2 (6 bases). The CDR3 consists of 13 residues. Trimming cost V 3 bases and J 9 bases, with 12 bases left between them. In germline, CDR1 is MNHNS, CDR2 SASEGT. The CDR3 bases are TGTGCCAGCAGTGAGGGGGGTTTCGGTGAGCAGTTCTTC. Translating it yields CASSEGGFGEQFF.

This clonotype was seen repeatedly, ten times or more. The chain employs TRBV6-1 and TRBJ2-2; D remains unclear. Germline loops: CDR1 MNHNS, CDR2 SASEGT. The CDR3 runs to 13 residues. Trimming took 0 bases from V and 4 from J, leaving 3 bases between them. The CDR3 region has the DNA TGTGCCAGCAGTGAAGCCCTCACCGGGGAGCTGTTTTTT. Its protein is CASSEALTGELFF.

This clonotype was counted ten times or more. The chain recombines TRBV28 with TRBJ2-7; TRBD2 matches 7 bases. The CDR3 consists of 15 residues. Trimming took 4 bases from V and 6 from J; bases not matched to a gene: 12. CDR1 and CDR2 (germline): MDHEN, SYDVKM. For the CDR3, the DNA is TGTGCCAGCAGTTCTTCCTCATCCCTAGCGGCCGAGCAGTACTTC. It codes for CASSSSSSLAAEQYF.

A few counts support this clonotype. The CDR3 loop reads CASSQVFARRTEAFF. CDR3 nucleotide sequence: TGCGCCAGCAGCCAGGTTTTTGCCCGAAGGACTGAAGCTTTCTTT. J is TRBJ1-1 and V is TRBV4-1; D ambiguous. V lost 3 bases to trimming and J lost 5 bases, with 16 bases between them. Per the germline V gene, CDR1 is MGHRA and CDR2 is YSYEKL. This CDR3 is 15 amino acids long.